This T cell receptor beta chain stems from a study of blood T cell repertoires in COVID-19. Overall study context: Sample material is recorded as cDNA or gDNA derived from T cells, B-cell-depleted T cells, or PBMCs.

The CDR3 length is 18 residues. CDR1 is MNHNS, CDR2 SASEGT, per germline. V lost 2 bases and J lost 4; bases outside the gene matches: 13. Repertoires were generated with immunoSEQ multiplex PCR, while TCRdb's copy carries only in-frame clones and drops some. Of about 480,000 clones in the sample, less than 90% are singletons; the top ten hold approximately 8.3%. Specimen: PBMCs or T cells enriched from blood (not recorded which). This chain joins TRBV6-1 and TRBJ1-2, with 10 bases aligning to TRBD1. The TCR originated in a woman aged 60-75 years who had recovered from COVID-19. CDR3 amino acids: CASSERGTGVGRVYGYTF. The DNA of the CDR3 is TGTGCCAGCAGTGAACGTGGGACAGGGGTCGGGAGGGTCTATGGCTACACCTTC.